A selection of T cell receptor beta chains follows, all from one sample in a study of OX40 agonist ivuxolimab in advanced cancers. Libraries were prepared by immunoSEQ multiplex PCR; TCRdb keeps only in-frame clonotypes and omits some of them. The table shows about 13,000 clones, with 65% to 85% occurring only once. The material sequenced was CD4+ or CD8+ T cells sorted from blood, taken in a trial of the OX40 agonist ivuxolimab. Receptors originate from an adult with an advanced solid tumor such as melanoma, head and neck, liver or kidney cancer. Each CDR3 is given with its conserved first and last residue. The order of the fields is clone size, V gene, D gene, J gene, CDR3 length, CDR3 protein, CDR3 DNA. The D gene is left open where the match is weak. Clone size is given for some rows only: seen once, a few or many times, or a class if the clone is expanded.

-,TRBV5-1,TRBD1,TRBJ1-5,20,CASSQIPRDSPLFGNQPQHF,TGCGCCAGCAGCCAGATTCCCCGGGACAGTCCACTATTTGGCAATCAGCCCCAGCATTTT
-,TRBV7-3,-,TRBJ2-2,13,CASSPTGTGELFF,TGTGCCAGCAGCCCTACAGGGACCGGGGAGCTGTTTTTT
-,TRBV9,-,TRBJ2-2,13,CASSVGSPGELFF,TGTGCCAGCAGCGTAGGAAGTCCCGGGGAGCTGTTTTTT
-,TRBV19,TRBD2,TRBJ2-7,15,CASTVSGSNPYEQYF,TGTGCCAGTACCGTTAGCGGGAGCAACCCCTACGAGCAGTACTTC
few,TRBV4-2,TRBD1,TRBJ1-1,13,CASSQDLAGGAFF,TGTGCCAGCAGCCAAGATCTGGCAGGGGGGGCTTTCTTT
medium-sized,TRBV6-4,-,TRBJ2-7,13,CASSDEPQNEQYF,TGTGCCAGCAGTGACGAGCCCCAGAACGAGCAGTACTTC
-,TRBV11-2,TRBD2,TRBJ2-3,16,CASSLEGLAGTDTQYF,TGTGCCAGCAGCTTAGAAGGGCTAGCGGGGACAGATACGCAGTATTTT
-,TRBV6-5,-,TRBJ1-1,13,CASSSGQNTEAFF,TGTGCCAGCAGTTCTGGGCAGAACACTGAAGCTTTCTTT
-,TRBV6-1,-,TRBJ1-5,16,CASSEQGRGAGQPQHF,TGTGCCAGCAGTGAACAAGGTCGGGGGGCGGGTCAGCCCCAGCATTTT
-,TRBV27,-,TRBJ1-2,14,CASSPTPGGYGYTF,TGTGCCAGCAGTCCCACCCCGGGTGGGTATGGCTACACCTTC
medium-sized,TRBV7-9,TRBD1,TRBJ2-5,15,CASSLRTGGAETQYF,TGTGCCAGCAGCTTACGGACAGGGGGGGCGGAGACCCAGTACTTC
-,TRBV7-2,-,TRBJ2-1,14,CASSTRDSDNEQFF,TGTGCCAGCAGCACCCGGGACTCCGACAATGAGCAGTTCTTC
-,TRBV11-2,TRBD1,TRBJ1-2,15,CASSLRGGVRYGYTF,TGTGCCAGCAGCTTAAGAGGGGGCGTGAGGTATGGCTACACCTTC
-,TRBV27,TRBD2,TRBJ2-3,17,CASSLLSTSGFTDTQYF,TGTGCCAGCAGTTTATTATCGACTAGCGGGTTCACAGATACGCAGTATTTT
-,TRBV7-9,TRBD1,TRBJ2-1,14,CASSFLQGVSEQFF,TGTGCCAGCAGCTTCTTACAGGGGGTTTCTGAGCAGTTCTTC
once,TRBV6-1,-,TRBJ2-7,12,CASSSGGYEQYF,TGTGCCAGCAGTTCGGGCGGGTACGAGCAGTACTTC
-,TRBV5-1,TRBD2,TRBJ2-7,14,CASSQSGGPYEQYF,TGCGCCAGCAGTCAAAGCGGGGGGCCCTACGAGCAGTACTTC
-,TRBV5-1,TRBD2,TRBJ2-7,17,CASSWGLAGGSSYEQYF,TGCGCCAGCAGCTGGGGACTAGCGGGGGGATCCTCCTACGAGCAGTACTTC
-,TRBV13,-,TRBJ1-1,13,CASSLGGVTEAFF,TGTGCCAGCAGCTTAGGAGGGGTTACTGAAGCTTTCTTT
-,TRBV10-2,TRBD2,TRBJ2-2,14,CAIRGTSGTGELFF,TGCGCCATACGGGGGACTAGCGGCACCGGGGAGCTGTTTTTT
-,TRBV6-5,-,TRBJ2-2,16,CASSYSFRGNTGELFF,TGTGCCAGCAGTTACTCCTTCAGGGGTAACACCGGGGAGCTGTTTTTT
once,TRBV6-5,-,TRBJ2-1,16,CASSYSSASSYNEQFF,TGTGCCAGCAGTTACTCGAGTGCCAGCTCCTACAATGAGCAGTTCTTC
-,TRBV6-1,-,TRBJ2-7,12,CASSPMGYEQYF,TGTGCCAGCAGCCCGATGGGATACGAGCAGTACTTC
-,TRBV2,TRBD2,TRBJ2-7,16,CASSSASGRHTYEQYF,TGTGCCAGCAGTTCGGCTAGCGGGAGGCACACCTACGAGCAGTACTTC
-,TRBV7-9,TRBD2,TRBJ2-1,17,CASSSGLAGGEYNEQFF,TGTGCCAGCAGCTCGGGACTAGCGGGAGGGGAATACAATGAGCAGTTCTTC
-,TRBV23-1,-,TRBJ1-5,16,CASSRGVDHGNQPQHF,TGCGCCAGCAGTCGGGGTGTCGATCATGGCAATCAGCCCCAGCATTTT
-,TRBV10-1,TRBD2,TRBJ2-5,14,CASSESMGGETQYF,TGCGCCAGCAGTGAGTCGATGGGAGGGGAGACCCAGTACTTC
-,TRBV29-1,TRBD2,TRBJ2-5,12,CSAFGGQETQYF,TGCAGCGCTTTCGGGGGGCAAGAGACCCAGTACTTC
-,TRBV27,TRBD1,TRBJ1-1,16,CASSLSAGGSGTEAFF,TGTGCCAGCAGTTTATCGGCAGGGGGATCGGGCACTGAAGCTTTCTTT
-,TRBV7-6,TRBD1,TRBJ2-5,19,CASSLEIGRGDRAQETQYF,TGTGCCAGCAGCTTAGAGATTGGCCGGGGGGACAGGGCCCAAGAGACCCAGTACTTC
-,TRBV11-2,-,TRBJ2-2,15,CASSFKGANTGELFF,TGTGCCAGCAGCTTTAAGGGGGCGAACACCGGGGAGCTGTTTTTT
-,TRBV6-1,-,TRBJ2-7,14,CASSEKPALYEQYF,TGTGCCAGCAGTGAAAAACCAGCCCTTTACGAGCAGTACTTC